The 6 T cell receptor beta chains listed next were all sequenced from one sample in a study of T cell repertoires in cytomegalovirus infection. TCRdb analysed the reads with MiXCR anew, one entry per CDR3 protein. The sample holds approximately 76,000 distinct CDR3 sequences; more than 3.5% are singletons and the top ten take roughly 4.4%. Material for sequencing was PBMCs. All receptors come from a human donor in good health (CMV status not recorded). Some clones in this sample may be carry-over from other donors' samples.

This clonotype was observed at least ten times. This chain connects TRBV7-2 to TRBJ2-1; unclear D gene. Deletions cut 7 bases from V and 3 bases from J, with 4 bases between. Germline values: CDR1 SGHTA, CDR2 FQGNSA. The CDR3 totals 11 residues. The DNA for the CDR3 is TGTGCCAGCACCAACTACAATGAGCAGTTCTTC. This gives the protein CASTNYNEQFF.

This clonotype was picked up a small number of times. The rearrangement links TRBV20-1 to TRBJ1-6, with D unresolved. The CDR3 is 11 amino acids. Between the trimmed V and J ends, which lost 2 bases and 13 bases, there was a span of 9 bases. The germline V gene has CDR1 DFQATT and CDR2 SNEGSKA (reference sequence). The CDR3 protein is CSARSSHPLHF. The CDR3 DNA reads TGCAGTGCTAGATCTTCCCATCCCCTCCACTTT.

This clonotype was seen ten or more times. The chain carries TRBV20-1 and TRBJ2-3; D perhaps matches TRBD2 (5 bases). The CDR3 extends over 15 amino acids. V shed 5 bases and J shed 4 bases, with 19 bases lying between them. The germline gives CDR1 DFQATT, CDR2 SNEGSKA (reference sequence). The CDR3 spells CSAPTVAGRSDTQYF. The CDR3 DNA reads TGCAGTGCTCCGACCGTCGCGGGCCGATCAGATACGCAGTATTTT.

Ten or more counts support this clonotype. The chain employs TRBV23-1 and TRBJ2-7; either TRBD1 or TRBD2 may supply D (5 bases each). TRBV23-1 is recorded as an ORF, its role being uncertain. The ends were cut back, 0 bases at V and 2 bases at J, with 14 bases in the middle. This CDR3 has 16 amino acids. This chain's CDR3 is CASSQSRGGSTYEQYF. The CDR3 DNA is TGCGCCAGCAGTCAATCGAGGGGTGGAAGCACCTACGAGCAGTACTTC.

This clonotype was seen many times. The rearrangement uses TRBV5-4 and TRBJ2-3; 10 bases are shared with TRBD2. Per germline, CDR1 SGHNT and CDR2 YYREEE (reference sequence). V lost 4 bases to trimming and J lost 2 bases; unmatched junction nucleotides: 4. The CDR3 consists of 15 residues. The CDR3 loop is CASSQTSGVTDTQYF. The CDR3 DNA reads as TGTGCCAGCAGCCAAACTAGCGGGGTCACAGATACGCAGTATTTT.

This clonotype was seen at least ten times. The rearrangement uses TRBV28 and TRBJ1-2; no clear D. The CDR3 consists of 11 residues. Germline V lookup: CDR1 MDHEN, CDR2 SYDVKM. The V and J ends lost 5 bases and 8 bases respectively, with 9 bases between them. The CDR3 protein is CASSVRFGYTF. Written as DNA, the CDR3 is TGTGCCAGCAGTGTCAGGTTCGGCTACACCTTC.